Below, 10 T cell receptor beta chains from the same sample are listed, as sequenced in a study of T cells in Graves' hyperthyroidism and ophthalmopathy. Amplification of TCR beta CDR3 regions used RNA as the template. Researchers ran a first-round RT-PCR on the TCR CDR3 using the HTBI primer set. TCRdb ran MiXCR on the multiplex PCR reads and lists one entry per CDR3 protein. The sample consists of about 540,000 distinct CDR3 sequences, around 45% of them appearing once. Sequencing input: peripheral blood or thyroid tissue (not recorded which). These receptors all stem from a young woman with Graves' hyperthyroidism.

This clonotype was counted ten times or more. This chain uses TRBV29-1 with TRBJ2-7; no reliable D call. The V gene lost 6 bases and the J gene lost 3 bases, with 18 bases spanning the gap. In germline, CDR1 is SQVTM, CDR2 ANQGSEA. The CDR3 has 14 amino acids. CDR3 nucleotides: TGCAGCGTAGTATCCCCGGCCAGAGGCTACGAGCAGTACTTC. Translated, it gives CSVVSPARGYEQYF.

This clonotype was detected ten times or more. V and J are TRBV2 and TRBJ1-1, with a possible D match to TRBD1 (5 bases). Trimming removed 10 bases at V and 4 bases at J, with 19 bases between. CDR1 SNHLY and CDR2 FYNNEI come from the germline V gene. This CDR3 region has 14 residues. In DNA, the CDR3 is TGTGCCACCAAACCGGGACGAGAAGGCACTGAAGCTTTCTTT. Encoded protein: CATKPGREGTEAFF.

Many counts were recorded for this clonotype. This chain joins TRBV27 and TRBJ2-2; 7 bases are shared with TRBD2. V trimming: 5 bases; J trimming: 0 bases; junction bases outside the gene matches: 9. CDR3 length equals 17 residues. CDR1 is MNHEY, CDR2 SMNVEV, per germline (reference sequence). The CDR3 here is CASSARDYIANTGELFF. Here the CDR3 DNA reads TGTGCCAGCAGTGCCCGGGACTACATCGCGAACACCGGGGAGCTGTTTTTT.

This chain connects TRBV5-1 to TRBJ2-1, with 12 bases fitting TRBD2. The V gene's germline CDR1 is SGHRS and CDR2 YFSETQ. With 0 bases clipped from V and 4 bases from J, the junction kept 2 bases outside the gene matches. This CDR3 is built from 16 residues. In DNA form, the CDR3 reads TGCGCCAGCAGCTTGGGACTAGCGGGAGTATACAATGAGCAGTTCTTC. This gives the protein CASSLGLAGVYNEQFF.

This clonotype has a handful of counts. This rearrangement joins TRBV6-5 to TRBJ2-7, with 7 bases aligning to TRBD2. V lost 6 bases and J lost 4; bases outside the gene matches: 9. CDR1 and CDR2 from the germline V gene are MNHEY and SVGAGI. The CDR3 runs to 14 residues. CDR3 DNA sequence: TGTGCCAGCAGCCAAGATGCTAGCGGATACGAGCAGTACTTC. Amino acid sequence: CASSQDASGYEQYF.

This sequence joins TRBV29-1 and TRBJ2-5; 13 nucleotides match TRBD2. Per germline, CDR1 SQVTM and CDR2 ANQGSEA. The CDR3 extends over 14 amino acids. V shed 5 bases and J 3 bases; nucleotides not matched to a gene: 3. CDR3: CSVYGLAGEETQYF. The CDR3 DNA follows: TGCAGCGTTTATGGACTAGCGGGAGAAGAGACCCAGTACTTC.

The chain has TRBV7-2 and TRBJ1-6, with a weak D call TRBD1 (5 bases). CDR3 length equals 15 residues. Germline CDR1 SGHTA, CDR2 FQGNSA. Trimming pared 6 bases from V and 7 bases from J, leaving 16 bases between. The CDR3 loop is CASRPTGGWNSPLHF. The CDR3 DNA sequence: TGTGCCAGCAGACCCACCGGGGGTTGGAATTCACCCCTCCACTTT. Based on the CDR3 plus reference TRBV7-2 and TRBJ1-6, the full variable domain is GAGVSQSPSNKVTEKGKDVELRCDPISGHTALYWYRQSLGQGLEFLIYFQGNSAPDKSGLPSDRFSAERTGGSVSTLTIQRTQQEDSAVYLCASRPTGGWNSPLHFGNGTRLTVT.

This clonotype was seen a single time. The chain uses TRBV25-1 and TRBJ1-4; 9 nucleotides align to TRBD1. Looked up from germline, CDR1 is MGHDK and CDR2 is SYGVNS. The ends lost 3 bases at V and 8 bases at J; junction bases unmatched: 10. This CDR3 comprises 16 residues. The CDR3 nucleotides read TGTGCCAGCAGTGATCCGGACAGGGGACTAAAGGAAAAACTGTTTTTT. Its translation: CASSDPDRGLKEKLFF.

The V call is TRBV7-2, the J call TRBJ2-7, with TRBD2 matching 14 bases. V shed 5 bases and J 7 bases; nucleotides not matched to a gene: 10. Germline V lookup: CDR1 SGHTA, CDR2 FQGNSA. This CDR3 spans 16 amino acids. CDR3 nucleotide sequence: TGTGCCAGCAGCGCCTCACGGACTAGCGGGAGGTATGAGCAGTACTTC. It encodes CASSASRTSGRYEQYF.

This clonotype was recorded a few times. The CDR3 spells CASSHGGARADTEAFF. In DNA form, the CDR3 reads TGCGCCAGCAGCCACGGGGGCGCAAGAGCTGACACTGAAGCTTTCTTT. The chain couples TRBV4-1 to TRBJ1-1, with D tentatively TRBD1 (6 bases). Looked up from germline, CDR1 is MGHRA and CDR2 is YSYEKL. CDR3 length: 16 amino acids. Trimming took 3 bases from V and 3 from J, leaving 17 bases between them.